Listed here are 7 T cell receptor beta chains from one sample, sequenced in a study of T cell responses to AZD1222 COVID-19 vaccine. Produced via immunoSEQ multiplex PCR; TCRdb's table is partial and in-frame only. The sample contains over 65,000 clones, about 90% of which appear only once. The sample was peripheral blood, taken on day 0 of AZD1222 vaccination. The receptors originated from an adult in good health.

This clone has just one count. This chain uses TRBV28 with TRBJ1-3; D is unresolved. This CDR3 has 16 residues. The V end was cut by 2 bases, the J end by 2 bases, with 13 bases between. Germline CDR1 and CDR2: MDHEN and SYDVKM. The CDR3 loop reads CASSLAEGSPGNTIYF. The CDR3 nucleotides read TGTGCCAGCAGTTTAGCGGAGGGATCCCCTGGAAACACCATATATTTT.

The chain employs TRBV14 and TRBJ2-7; D gene ambiguous. Deletions cut 4 bases from V and 2 bases from J, with 18 bases between. The CDR3 has 16 residues. The germline V gene encodes CDR1 SGHDN and CDR2 FVKESK. The CDR3 protein is CASSPPGVDITYEQYF. For the CDR3, the DNA is TGTGCCAGCAGCCCTCCTGGGGTCGACATAACCTACGAGCAGTACTTC.

The rearrangement joins TRBV2 to TRBJ2-1; D is perhaps TRBD1 (6 bases). Germline V gene data show CDR1 as SNHLY and CDR2 as FYNNEI. The V gene lost 1 base and the J gene lost 7 bases, with 14 bases spanning the gap. This CDR3 is built from 15 residues. The CDR3 protein is CASSEEGQRWNEQFF. The CDR3 nucleotides are TGTGCCAGCAGTGAAGAGGGACAACGGTGGAATGAGCAGTTCTTC.

This chain connects TRBV10-3 to TRBJ1-2, with a tentative D call TRBD1 (6 bases). The CDR3 is made up of 15 amino acids. Germline values: CDR1 ENHRY, CDR2 SYGVKD. The V end was cut by 4 bases, the J end by 7 bases, with 19 bases between. CDR3 nucleotides: TGTGCCATCAGTGGGAGCAGGGGCGGAGTTTTTGGCTACACCTTC. This sequence encodes CAISGSRGGVFGYTF.

The CDR3 reads CASSQDLHRGQGYTF. In DNA form, the CDR3 reads TGCGCCAGCAGCCAAGATCTGCACAGGGGGCAAGGCTACACCTTC. V usage is TRBV4-3 and J usage is TRBJ1-2, with TRBD1 matching 9 bases. The CDR3 spans 15 residues. Germline V lookup: CDR1 LGHNA, CDR2 YSLEER. V gave up 0 bases and J gave up 8 bases; unmatched junction bases: 7.

The V and J genes are TRBV7-9 and TRBJ2-7, with D possibly TRBD1 on 5 matching bases. Trimming took off 3 bases at V and 2 bases at J, with 11 bases between the two ends. Germline-derived CDR1 and CDR2 are SEHNR and FQNEAQ (reference sequence). The CDR3 covers 14 residues. CDR3 region: CASSFVGPTYEQYF. The CDR3 coding sequence is TGTGCCAGCAGCTTTGTGGGGCCCACCTACGAGCAGTACTTC.

This sequence joins TRBV30 and TRBJ2-7; D is possibly TRBD1 (6 bases). The CDR3 is made up of 14 amino acids. V shed 0 bases and J shed 2 bases, with 11 bases lying between them. Germline V gene lookup returns CDR1 GTSNPN and CDR2 SVGIG (reference sequence). CDR3 in amino acids: CAWSVQAGAYEQYF. The CDR3 region has the DNA TGTGCCTGGAGTGTACAGGCAGGGGCCTACGAGCAGTACTTC.